One T cell receptor (beta chain) is described in this entry. What it recognizes is unknown. The sample comes from a study of cytomegalovirus exposure and HLA in healthy donors. Overall study: Unique TCRs numbering approximately 81 million, obtained from HLA-typed donors, made up an early data release. Study conclusions and caveats: Later genetic work tied a missense DCLRE1C variant to beta-chain V and J trimming.

The junction had 6 bases not matched to a gene; V was cut back by 4 bases and J by 5 bases. Germline CDR1 reads MGHRA; CDR2 reads YSYEKL. The CDR3 extends over 14 amino acids. PCR amplification relied on 60 Vbeta primers (plus 13 Jbeta primers). Only in-frame clones appear in the TCRdb table, and some are missing; sequencing was by immunoSEQ multiplex PCR. The sample includes approximately 130,000 clones, 75% to 85% seen only once; the top ten take 1.5% to 2%. The source is a female donor in good health and CMV-seropositive. Source material: PBMCs. The rearrangement uses TRBV4-1 and TRBJ1-2; 8 bases match TRBD1. The CDR3 DNA reads TGCGCCAGCAGCCTAGGACAGGGCCCTTATGGCTACACCTTC. Its protein is CASSLGQGPYGYTF.